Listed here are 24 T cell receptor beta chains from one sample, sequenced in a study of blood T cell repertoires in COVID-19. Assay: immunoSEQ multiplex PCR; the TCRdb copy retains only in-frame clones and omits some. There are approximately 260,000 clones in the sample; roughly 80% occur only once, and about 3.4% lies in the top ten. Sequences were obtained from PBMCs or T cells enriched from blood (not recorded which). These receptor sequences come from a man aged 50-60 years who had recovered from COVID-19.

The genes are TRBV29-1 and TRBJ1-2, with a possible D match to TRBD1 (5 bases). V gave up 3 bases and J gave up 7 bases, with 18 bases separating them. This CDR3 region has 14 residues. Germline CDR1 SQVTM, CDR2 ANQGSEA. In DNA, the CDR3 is TGCAGCGTTGATCCCAGCGGGGGGGAGGGTGGCTACACCTTC. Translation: CSVDPSGGEGGYTF.

The CDR3 coding sequence is TGTGCCACCAGAGCAGGGGGTGCCAATCAGCCCCAGCATTTT. Protein sequence: CATRAGGANQPQHF. The rearrangement uses TRBV24-1 and TRBJ1-5, with 7 bases fitting TRBD1. This CDR3 is built from 14 residues. The germline gives CDR1 KGHDR, CDR2 SFDVKD. The V and J ends lost 7 bases and 3 bases, in that order; junction bases with no gene match: 5.

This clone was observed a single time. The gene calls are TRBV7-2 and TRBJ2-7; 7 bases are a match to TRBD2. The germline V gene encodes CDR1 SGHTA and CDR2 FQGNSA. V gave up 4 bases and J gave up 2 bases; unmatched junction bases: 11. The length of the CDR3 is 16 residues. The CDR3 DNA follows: TGTGCCAGCAGCTACCTCAAGGCGGGAGCCCCCTACGAGCAGTACTTC. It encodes CASSYLKAGAPYEQYF.

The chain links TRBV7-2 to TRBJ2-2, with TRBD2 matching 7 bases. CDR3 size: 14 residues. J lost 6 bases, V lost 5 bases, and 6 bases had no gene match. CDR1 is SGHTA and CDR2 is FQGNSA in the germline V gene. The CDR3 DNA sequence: TGTGCCAGCAGCCGGAGCGGGGTCTCCGGGGAGCTGTTTTTT. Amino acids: CASSRSGVSGELFF.

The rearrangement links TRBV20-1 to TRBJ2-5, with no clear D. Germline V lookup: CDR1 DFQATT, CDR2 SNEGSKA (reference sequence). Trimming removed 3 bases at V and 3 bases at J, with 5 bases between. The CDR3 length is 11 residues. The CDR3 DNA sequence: TGCAGTGCTAGTACTAAAGAGACCCAGTACTTC. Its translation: CSASTKETQYF.

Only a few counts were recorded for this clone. For the CDR3, the DNA is TGTGCCAGCCTGAGGCAGGGGTACAATGAGCAGTTCTTC. It translates to CASLRQGYNEQFF. The chain links TRBV11-2 to TRBJ2-1, with D possibly TRBD1 on 6 matching bases. Germline values: CDR1 SGHAT, CDR2 FQNNGV. With 8 bases removed from V and 4 bases from J, the gap between germline ends came to 12 bases. The CDR3 sequence is 13 residues long.

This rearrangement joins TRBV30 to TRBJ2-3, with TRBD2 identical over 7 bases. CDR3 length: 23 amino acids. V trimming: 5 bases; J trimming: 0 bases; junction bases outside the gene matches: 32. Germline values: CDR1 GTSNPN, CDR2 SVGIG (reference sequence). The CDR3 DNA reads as TGTGCCTGGCTCCATATTGAACGGGGGGTACTTAATGATCCGCGACCTAGCACAGATACGCAGTATTTT. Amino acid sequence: CAWLHIERGVLNDPRPSTDTQYF.

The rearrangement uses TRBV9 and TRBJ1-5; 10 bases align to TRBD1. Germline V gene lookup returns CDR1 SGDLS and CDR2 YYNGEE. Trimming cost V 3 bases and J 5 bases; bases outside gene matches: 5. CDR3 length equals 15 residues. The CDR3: CASSATGTGDQPQHF. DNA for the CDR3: TGTGCCAGCAGCGCGACCGGGACAGGGGATCAGCCCCAGCATTTT.

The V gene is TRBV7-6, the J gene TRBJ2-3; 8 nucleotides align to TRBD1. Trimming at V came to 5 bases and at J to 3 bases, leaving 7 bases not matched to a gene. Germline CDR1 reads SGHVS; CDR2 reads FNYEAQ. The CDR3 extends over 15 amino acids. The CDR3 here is CASSRRTGITDTQYF. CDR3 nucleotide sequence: TGTGCCAGCAGCCGAAGGACAGGGATTACAGATACGCAGTATTTT.

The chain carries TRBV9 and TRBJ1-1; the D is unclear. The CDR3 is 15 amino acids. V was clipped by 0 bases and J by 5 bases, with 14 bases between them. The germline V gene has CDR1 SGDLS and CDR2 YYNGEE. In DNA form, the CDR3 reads TGTGCCAGCAGCGTAGGAAGTGGAGGTGCTACTGAAGCTTTCTTT. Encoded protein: CASSVGSGGATEAFF.

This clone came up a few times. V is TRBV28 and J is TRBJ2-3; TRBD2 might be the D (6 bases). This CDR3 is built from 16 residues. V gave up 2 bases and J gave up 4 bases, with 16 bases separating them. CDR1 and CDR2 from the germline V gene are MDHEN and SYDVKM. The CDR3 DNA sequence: TGTGCCAGCAGTTTAACGGGGGTAGTTGGTTCAGATACGCAGTATTTT. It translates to CASSLTGVVGSDTQYF.

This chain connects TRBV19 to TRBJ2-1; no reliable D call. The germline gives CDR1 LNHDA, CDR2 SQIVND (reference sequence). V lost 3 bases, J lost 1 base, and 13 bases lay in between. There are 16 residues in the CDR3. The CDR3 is CASSMAPASSYNEQFF. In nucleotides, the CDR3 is TGTGCCAGTAGTATGGCCCCCGCAAGTTCCTACAATGAGCAGTTCTTC.

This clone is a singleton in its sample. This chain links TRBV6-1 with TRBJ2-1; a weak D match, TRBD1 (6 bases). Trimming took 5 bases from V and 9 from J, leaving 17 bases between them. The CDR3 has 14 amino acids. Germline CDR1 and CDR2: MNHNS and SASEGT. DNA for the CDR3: TGTGCCAGCAGTTCTTCCGACAGGATAACTGAGCAGTTCTTC. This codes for CASSSSDRITEQFF.

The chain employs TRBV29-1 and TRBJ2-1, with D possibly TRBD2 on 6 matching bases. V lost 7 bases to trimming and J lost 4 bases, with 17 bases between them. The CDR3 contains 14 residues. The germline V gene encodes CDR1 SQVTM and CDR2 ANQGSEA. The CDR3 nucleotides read TGCAGCGCCGGGGATGCTAGCGTGTACAATGAGCAGTTCTTC. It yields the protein CSAGDASVYNEQFF.

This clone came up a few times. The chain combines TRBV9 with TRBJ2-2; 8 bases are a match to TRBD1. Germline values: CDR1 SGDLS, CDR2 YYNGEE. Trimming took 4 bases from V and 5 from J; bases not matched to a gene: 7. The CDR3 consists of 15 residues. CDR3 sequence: CASSPRTGRTGELFF. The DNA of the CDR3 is TGTGCCAGCAGCCCGAGGACAGGGCGGACCGGGGAGCTGTTTTTT.

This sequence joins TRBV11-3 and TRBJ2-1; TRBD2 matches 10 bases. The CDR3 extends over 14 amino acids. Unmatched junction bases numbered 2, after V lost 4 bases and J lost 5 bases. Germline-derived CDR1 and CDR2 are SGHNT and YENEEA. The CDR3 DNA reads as TGTGCCAGCAGCTCGGGACTAGCGCACAATGAGCAGTTCTTC. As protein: CASSSGLAHNEQFF.

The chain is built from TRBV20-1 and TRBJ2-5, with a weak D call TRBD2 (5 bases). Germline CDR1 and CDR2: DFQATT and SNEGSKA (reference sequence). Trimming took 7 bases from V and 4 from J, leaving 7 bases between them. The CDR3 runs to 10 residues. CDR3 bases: TGCAGTGGGACTGCAGAGACCCAGTACTTC. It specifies CSGTAETQYF.

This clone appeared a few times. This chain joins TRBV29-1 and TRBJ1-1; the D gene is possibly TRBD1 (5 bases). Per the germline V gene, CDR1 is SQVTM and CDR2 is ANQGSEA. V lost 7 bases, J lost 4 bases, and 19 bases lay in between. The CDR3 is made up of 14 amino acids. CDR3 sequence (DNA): TGCAGCGCCAGACTCGCCCGGGGGGTCACTGAAGCTTTCTTT. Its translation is CSARLARGVTEAFF.

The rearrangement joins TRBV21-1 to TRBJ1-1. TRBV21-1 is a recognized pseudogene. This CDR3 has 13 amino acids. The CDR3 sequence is CASSKEGEGEAFF. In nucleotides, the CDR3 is TGTGCCAGCAGCAAAGAGGGAGAAGGGGAAGCTTTCTTT.

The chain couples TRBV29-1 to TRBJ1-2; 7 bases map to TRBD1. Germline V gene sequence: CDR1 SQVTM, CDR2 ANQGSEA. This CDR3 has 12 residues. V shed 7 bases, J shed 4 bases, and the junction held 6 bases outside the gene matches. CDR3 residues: CSASTGIYGYTF. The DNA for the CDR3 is TGCAGCGCTTCGACAGGGATCTATGGCTACACCTTC.

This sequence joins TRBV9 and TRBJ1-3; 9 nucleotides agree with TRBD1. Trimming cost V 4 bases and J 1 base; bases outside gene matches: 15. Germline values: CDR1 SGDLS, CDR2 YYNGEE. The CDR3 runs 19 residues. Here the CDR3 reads CASSPHITGTGFSGNTIYF. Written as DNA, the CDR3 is TGTGCCAGCAGCCCACATATAACCGGGACAGGGTTTTCTGGAAACACCATATATTTT.

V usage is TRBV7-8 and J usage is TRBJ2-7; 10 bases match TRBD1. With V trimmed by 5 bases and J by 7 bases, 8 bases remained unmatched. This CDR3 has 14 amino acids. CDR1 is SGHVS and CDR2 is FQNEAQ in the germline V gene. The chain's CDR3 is CASSLRQGASEQYF. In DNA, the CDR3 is TGTGCCAGCAGCCTCCGACAGGGGGCGAGTGAGCAGTACTTC. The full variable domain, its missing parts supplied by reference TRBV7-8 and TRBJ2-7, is GAGVSQSPRYKVAKRGQDVALRCDPISGHVSLFWYQQALGQGPEFLTYFQNEAQLDKSGLPSDRFFAERPEGSVSTLKIQRTQQEDSAVYLCASSLRQGASEQYFGPGTRLTVT.

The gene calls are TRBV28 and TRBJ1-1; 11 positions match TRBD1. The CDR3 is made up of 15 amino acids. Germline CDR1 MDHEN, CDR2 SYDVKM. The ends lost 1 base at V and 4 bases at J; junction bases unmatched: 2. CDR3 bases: TGTGCCAGCAGTTTATATGGGACAGGGGGCACTGAAGCTTTCTTT. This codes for CASSLYGTGGTEAFF. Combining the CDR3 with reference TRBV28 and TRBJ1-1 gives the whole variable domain DVKVTQSSRYLVKRTGEKVFLECVQDMDHENMFWYRQDPGLGLRLIYFSYDVKMKEKGDIPEGYSVSREKKERFSLILESASTNQTSMYLCASSLYGTGGTEAFFGQGTRLTVV.

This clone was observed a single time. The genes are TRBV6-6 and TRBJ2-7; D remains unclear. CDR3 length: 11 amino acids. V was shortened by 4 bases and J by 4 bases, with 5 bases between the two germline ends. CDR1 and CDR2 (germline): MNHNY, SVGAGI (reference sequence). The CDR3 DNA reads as TGTGCCAGCAGTTCCACATACGAGCAGTACTTC. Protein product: CASSSTYEQYF.